Detailed here is one T cell receptor beta chain. Its matching antigen is unknown. Reverse transcribed after extraction, RNA yielded cDNA as the sequencing template. Assay used: immunoSEQ multiplex PCR; TCRdb lists only in-frame clones, some missing. The sample has a few hundred thousand clones; 45% to 70% are singletons. Germline V lookup: CDR1 LGHNA, CDR2 YNFKEQ. This CDR3 comprises 14 residues. The V end was cut by 1 base, the J end by 8 bases, with 14 bases between. The record originates from a study of CD8+ T cells in alopecia areata. General study points: Normal-skin resident alphabeta T cells also appear among scalp sample sequences. Normal scalp had lower clonality than lesional scalp, with alopecia totalis/universalis lesions showing this most strongly. Although TCR sharing was seen in mice, sharing across patients was less clear, possibly for HLA-related reasons.

Sorted populations comprised CD4+ and CD8+ T cells obtained from PBMCs. The chain couples TRBV4-2 to TRBJ1-2; D might be TRBD1 (5 bases). The sample consisted of CD8+ T cells sorted from blood. This clonotype was obtained from a human donor in good health. The CDR3 sequence is CASSQGYGAIGYTF. The CDR3 bases are TGTGCCAGCAGCCAAGGTTACGGGGCCATCGGCTACACCTTC.